These T cell receptor beta chains were read from a single sample in a study of T cell clonotyping in hematopoietic cell transplantation. Produced via immunoSEQ multiplex PCR; TCRdb's table is partial and in-frame only. The sample lists 26,000 or so clones, 95% seen once, with about 1.3% in the top ten. The specimen was peripheral blood mononuclear cells. All receptors derive from a man in his fifties or sixties in good health. Some clones in this sample may be carry-over from other donors' samples. CDR3s include the opening cysteine and the closing phenylalanine or tryptophan. Each record gives: D gene, J gene, V gene, CDR3 protein, CDR3 DNA. A D gene is named only where the DNA matches it firmly.

>.|TRBJ1-1|TRBV5-1
CASSLARVGSTEAFF
TGCGCCAGCAGCTTGGCCAGGGTGGGGAGCACTGAAGCTTTCTTT
>.|TRBJ2-1|TRBV7-9
CAIGTYNEQFF
TGTGCCATCGGTACCTACAATGAGCAGTTCTTC
>.|TRBJ1-2|TRBV20-1
CSGQDNGYTF
TGCAGTGGACAGGACAATGGCTACACCTTC
>.|TRBJ1-5|TRBV19
CASREQMNQPQHF
TGTGCCAGTAGGGAACAGATGAATCAGCCCCAGCATTTT
>.|TRBJ2-5|TRBV7-2
CASSRLATAETQYF
TGTGCCAGCAGCCGCCTAGCCACAGCTGAGACCCAGTACTTC
>TRBD2|TRBJ2-7|TRBV5-5
CASSPGPSGGMYEQYF
TGTGCCAGCAGCCCCGGGCCTAGCGGGGGGATGTACGAGCAGTACTTC
>TRBD1|TRBJ2-3|TRBV6-5
CASSPTGTSDTQYF
TGTGCCAGCAGCCCGACAGGGACCTCAGATACGCAGTATTTT
>.|TRBJ1-5|TRBV2
CASSLDSRGNQPQHF
TGTGCCAGCAGTCTGGACAGCAGGGGCAATCAGCCCCAGCATTTT
>.|TRBJ1-5|TRBV6-1
CASSEEGRQPQHF
TGTGCCAGCAGTGAAGAAGGGAGGCAGCCCCAGCATTTT
>.|TRBJ2-7|TRBV11-2
CASSLVRGSSYEQYF
TGTGCCAGCAGCTTAGTTAGGGGGAGCTCCTACGAGCAGTACTTC
>.|TRBJ1-1|TRBV30
CAWSRQLSTEAFF
TGTGCCTGGAGTCGACAGTTGAGCACTGAAGCTTTCTTT
>.|TRBJ1-2|TRBV30
CAWSVQSDFYGYTF
TGTGCCTGGAGTGTACAGAGCGATTTCTATGGCTACACCTTC
>.|TRBJ1-2|TRBV5-4
CASSLEQVYGYTF
TGTGCCAGCAGCTTGGAACAGGTCTATGGCTACACCTTC
>.|TRBJ2-7|TRBV19
CASSVTAPYEQYF
TGTGCCAGTAGTGTGACAGCGCCCTACGAGCAGTACTTC
>.|TRBJ1-3|TRBV19
CASSTPGAASSGNTIYF
TGTGCCAGTAGTACGCCGGGGGCAGCGTCCTCTGGAAACACCATATATTTT
>TRBD1|TRBJ1-5|TRBV2
CASKRDSHSNQPQHF
TGTGCCAGCAAACGGGACAGCCATAGCAATCAGCCCCAGCATTTT
>TRBD1|TRBJ2-3|TRBV11-1
CASSSSLGDRGPPTDTQYF
TGTGCCAGCAGCTCATCCCTGGGGGACAGGGGGCCTCCCACAGATACGCAGTATTTT
>TRBD2|TRBJ2-1|TRBV30
CAWSGGLEPTREQFF
TGTGCCTGGAGTGGGGGACTAGAGCCGACTCGGGAGCAGTTCTTC
>.|TRBJ1-2|TRBV30
CAWSVQTGRTYGYTF
TGTGCCTGGAGTGTTCAAACAGGGCGAACCTATGGCTACACCTTC
>.|TRBJ1-1|TRBV30
CAWRRQNTEAFF
TGTGCCTGGAGGAGACAGAACACTGAAGCTTTCTTT
>.|TRBJ1-2|TRBV7-8
CASSSPEMAYTF
TGTGCCAGCAGCTCCCCCGAAATGGCCTACACCTTC
>TRBD2|TRBJ2-3|TRBV5-4
CASSYSGASTDTQYF
TGTGCCAGCAGCTATAGCGGGGCTAGCACAGATACGCAGTATTTT
>TRBD1|TRBJ1-5|TRBV19
CASIQGAGNQPQHF
TGTGCCAGTATCCAGGGGGCTGGCAATCAGCCCCAGCATTTT
>.|TRBJ1-2|TRBV9
CASSPYNYGYTF
TGTGCCAGCAGCCCCTATAACTATGGCTACACCTTC
>.|TRBJ2-6|TRBV21-1
CASRGTVARSGANVLTF
TGTGCCAGCAGAGGGACTGTAGCCCGCTCTGGGGCCAACGTCCTGACTTTC